This is a list of T cell receptor beta chains from one sample in a study of long-term antiretroviral therapy in people with HIV. TCRdb's copy holds only in-frame clones and misses some; the assay was immunoSEQ multiplex PCR. This table has about 48,000 clones, around four fifths appearing once. The sequencing here drew on unsorted PBMCs, taken 0.8 years after starting antiretroviral therapy. The receptor set was obtained from a woman aged 18-30 years with HIV. The CDR3 runs from the conserved cysteine through the conserved F or W. D genes are given only for firm matches. Clone size is given for some rows only: seen once, a few or many times, or a class if the clone is expanded.

v_gene	j_gene	len	abundance	d_gene	CDR3aa	CDR3nt
TRBV4-3	TRBJ2-6	16	-	-	CASSQDRGTGANVLTF	TGCGCCAGCAGCCAAGACAGGGGTACTGGGGCCAACGTCCTGACTTTC
TRBV2	TRBJ2-3	17	-	-	CASSGPSAMKGGDTQYF	TGTGCCAGCAGTGGGCCAAGCGCGATGAAGGGCGGAGATACGCAGTATTTT
TRBV13	TRBJ1-1	14	-	-	CASSLVAMNTEAFF	TGTGCCAGCAGCTTAGTTGCCATGAACACTGAAGCTTTCTTT
TRBV27	TRBJ1-2	15	-	-	CASSLKAGKNYGYTF	TGTGCCAGCAGTTTAAAGGCAGGGAAGAACTATGGCTACACCTTC
TRBV28	TRBJ2-3	16	-	TRBD2	CASSGGLVRRADTQYF	TGTGCCAGCAGCGGGGGACTAGTAAGGAGGGCAGATACGCAGTATTTT
TRBV6-1	TRBJ1-1	16	-	-	CASSEGLGIVNTEAFF	TGTGCCAGCAGTGAAGGTTTGGGGATCGTGAACACTGAAGCTTTCTTT
TRBV27	TRBJ2-1	14	-	-	CASSLYGDYNEQFF	TGTGCCAGCAGTTTATATGGCGACTACAATGAGCAGTTCTTC
TRBV19	TRBJ1-2	15	-	-	CASSIALPPDYGYTF	TGTGCCAGTAGTATCGCCCTGCCGCCTGACTATGGCTACACCTTC
TRBV28	TRBJ2-1	13	-	-	CASSFYSYNEQFF	TGTGCCAGCAGTTTTTACTCCTACAATGAGCAGTTCTTC
TRBV14	TRBJ1-1	15	once	-	CASSHRTGRNTEAFF	TGTGCCAGCAGCCATCGCACAGGGCGGAACACTGAAGCTTTCTTT
TRBV19	TRBJ2-2	16	few	TRBD1	CASSTSLGQGTGELFF	TGTGCCAGTAGTACGTCCCTGGGACAGGGCACCGGGGAGCTGTTTTTT
TRBV11-3	TRBJ1-2	20	-	TRBD1	CASSLDRDRGLYLANYGYTF	TGTGCCAGCAGCTTAGATCGGGACAGGGGGCTATATTTAGCTAACTATGGCTACACCTTC
TRBV9	TRBJ1-3	16	-	-	CASSPRDGGSGNTIYF	TGTGCCAGCAGCCCGAGGGACGGCGGCTCTGGAAACACCATATATTTT
TRBV10-3	TRBJ2-7	13	few	-	CAIRGDTGYEQYF	TGTGCCATCAGGGGGGATACAGGGTACGAGCAGTACTTC
TRBV28	TRBJ1-1	16	-	-	CASSLRAGSVNTEAFF	TGTGCCAGCAGTTTAAGGGCAGGGTCTGTGAACACTGAAGCTTTCTTT
TRBV4-3	TRBJ1-3	12	-	-	CASSQEQGAIYF	TGCGCCAGCAGCCAAGAACAGGGAGCCATATATTTT
TRBV7-9	TRBJ2-7	13	-	-	CASSLAADYEQYF	TGTGCCAGCAGCTTAGCAGCTGATTACGAGCAGTACTTC
TRBV18	TRBJ1-4	14	-	-	CASSLPGRSEKLFF	TGTGCCAGCTCCCTACCGGGACGGTCTGAAAAACTGTTTTTT
TRBV27	TRBJ1-2	15	-	-	CASSLRRKTYQGYTF	TGTGCCAGCAGTTTACGGCGAAAAACCTATCAGGGCTACACCTTC
TRBV19	TRBJ2-1	15	few	TRBD2	CASSKLAELYNEQFF	TGTGCCAGTAGTAAGCTAGCGGAGCTCTACAATGAGCAGTTCTTC
TRBV19	TRBJ2-2	15	-	-	CASGGLLFVAGELFF	TGTGCCAGTGGCGGACTATTGTTTGTCGCCGGGGAGCTGTTTTTT
TRBV6-4	TRBJ2-7	22	-	TRBD2	CASSDSSGCFRKGVREEREQYF	TGTGCCAGCAGTGACTCGTCGGGATGCTTCAGAAAAGGCGTGCGGGAGGAGCGGGAGCAGTACTTC
TRBV5-1	TRBJ2-1	15	-	TRBD2	CASSGVRLAGDEQFF	TGCGCCAGCAGCGGCGTCCGACTAGCGGGAGATGAGCAGTTCTTC
TRBV29-1	TRBJ1-1	13	-	-	CSVGGWGNTEAFF	TGCAGCGTTGGAGGTTGGGGAAACACTGAAGCTTTCTTT
TRBV5-1	TRBJ2-7	16	-	-	CASSPGVAGAWSEQYF	TGCGCCAGCAGTCCAGGGGTAGCGGGTGCCTGGAGCGAGCAGTACTTC
TRBV10-2	TRBJ1-3	13	-	-	CASSGSSGNTIYF	TGCGCCAGCAGTGGGAGCTCTGGAAACACCATATATTTT
TRBV27	TRBJ2-7	14	-	-	CASSPRQVRYEQYF	TGTGCCAGCAGTCCACGACAGGTTCGGTACGAGCAGTACTTC
TRBV27	TRBJ2-2	15	once	TRBD2	CASSSTSGSSGELFF	TGTGCCAGCAGTTCAACTAGCGGGAGTTCCGGGGAGCTGTTTTTT
TRBV5-1	TRBJ2-5	16	-	TRBD1	CASSLGDRGRKETQYF	TGCGCCAGCAGCTTGGGCGACAGGGGACGCAAGGAGACCCAGTACTTC
TRBV7-8	TRBJ2-1	16	-	-	CASSLVVGGSYNEQFF	TGTGCCAGCAGCTTAGTAGTAGGGGGCTCCTACAATGAGCAGTTCTTC
TRBV7-3	TRBJ1-6	15	-	-	CASSLRSGGASPLHF	TGTGCCAGCAGCTTAAGGAGCGGGGGCGCGAGTCCCCTCCACTTT
TRBV4-3	TRBJ1-4	19	-	-	CASSQDLYLGGRTNEKLFF	TGCGCCAGCAGCCAAGATCTTTACCTGGGAGGGAGGACTAATGAAAAACTGTTTTTT
TRBV7-2	TRBJ1-1	13	-	-	CASSLDTNTEAFF	TGTGCCAGCAGCTTGGACACCAACACTGAAGCTTTCTTT
TRBV7-7	TRBJ1-2	16	-	-	CASSFGSGIPLYGYTF	TGTGCTAGCAGCTTCGGATCGGGGATCCCCCTATATGGCTACACCTTC
TRBV7-2	TRBJ2-1	17	-	TRBD2	CASSLGSGKSSYNEQFF	TGTGCCAGCAGCTTAGGTAGCGGGAAGAGCTCCTACAATGAGCAGTTCTTC
TRBV19	TRBJ2-1	13	-	-	CASSMSSYNEQFF	TGTGCCAGTAGTATGAGCTCCTACAATGAGCAGTTCTTC
TRBV18	TRBJ2-7	14	-	-	CASSPWGSSYEQYF	TGTGCCAGCTCACCGTGGGGGAGCTCCTACGAGCAGTACTTC
TRBV4-1	TRBJ1-1	14	-	-	CASSQARGETEAFF	TGCGCCAGCAGCCAAGCCAGGGGAGAAACTGAAGCTTTCTTT
TRBV7-2	TRBJ2-5	14	-	-	CASSPQGGGRAQYF	TGTGCCAGCAGCCCCCAGGGCGGTGGCCGGGCCCAGTACTTC
TRBV5-1	TRBJ1-2	14	few	-	CASSSHRDMGGYTF	TGTGCCAGCAGCTCCCACAGGGATATGGGCGGCTACACCTTC
TRBV4-3	TRBJ2-7	18	-	TRBD2	CASSQDSVAGSGTTVLYF	TGCGCCAGCAGCCAAGATTCGGTAGCGGGCAGCGGAACTACTGTACTATACTTC
TRBV19	TRBJ2-3	16	-	TRBD2	CASSFTSGRTTDTQYF	TGTGCCAGTAGTTTTACTAGCGGGAGGACTACAGATACGCAGTATTTT
TRBV6-6	TRBJ2-1	15	-	TRBD2	CASSHGAGDYNEQFF	TGTGCCAGCAGCCACGGGGCGGGAGACTACAATGAGCAGTTCTTC
TRBV6-1	TRBJ2-1	13	few	-	CASSWDGNNEQFF	TGTGCCAGCAGTTGGGACGGAAACAATGAGCAGTTCTTC
TRBV27	TRBJ1-1	14	once	TRBD1	CASSHRGGLREAFF	TGTGCCAGCAGTCACAGGGGAGGCCTTCGTGAAGCTTTCTTT
TRBV12-5	TRBJ2-2	16	-	TRBD1	CASGITGALGTGELFF	TGTGCTAGTGGAATTACAGGGGCCCTTGGCACCGGGGAGCTGTTTTTT
TRBV11-1	TRBJ2-4	12	-	-	CASSPSRNIQYF	TGTGCCAGCAGCCCCTCCCGAAACATTCAGTACTTC
TRBV5-6	TRBJ2-5	15	-	TRBD2	CASSLYAGLMETQYF	TGTGCCAGCAGCTTGTATGCGGGACTAATGGAGACCCAGTACTTC
TRBV28	TRBJ2-5	14	-	TRBD2	CASSLSSGEETQYF	TGTGCCAGCAGTTTATCTAGCGGGGAAGAGACCCAGTACTTC
TRBV19	TRBJ2-1	14	-	TRBD2	CASMVASGGNEQFF	TGTGCCAGTATGGTGGCTAGCGGGGGCAATGAGCAGTTCTTC
TRBV7-9	TRBJ2-1	15	-	TRBD2	CASSLGGGRYNEQFF	TGTGCCAGCAGCTTGGGCGGGGGGCGATACAATGAGCAGTTCTTC
TRBV7-2	TRBJ2-5	14	-	TRBD2	CASSLNPGGETQYF	TGTGCCAGCAGCTTAAACCCGGGAGGAGAGACCCAGTACTTC
TRBV18	TRBJ2-1	17	-	TRBD2	CASSPVSGVPSYNEQFF	TGTGCCAGCTCACCTGTTAGCGGGGTGCCCTCCTACAATGAGCAGTTCTTC
TRBV9	TRBJ2-2	16	-	-	CASSVGPGVNTGELFF	TGTGCCAGCAGCGTAGGCCCAGGGGTGAACACCGGGGAGCTGTTTTTT
TRBV6-5	TRBJ2-7	13	-	-	CASVPPDSYEQYF	TGTGCCAGCGTACCGCCGGACTCCTACGAGCAGTACTTC